This T cell receptor (beta chain) appears in the sequencing data of a study of high-grade serous ovarian cancer treatment subgroups. Study-level information: On average, approximately 14,000 reads and 7,000 to 8,000 unique TCR beta rearrangements were obtained per sample.

V gave up 1 base and J gave up 0 bases, with 1 base separating them. CDR3 length: 12 amino acids. Per germline, CDR1 LNHNV and CDR2 YYDKDF (reference sequence). The table came from immunoSEQ multiplex PCR; TCRdb's copy has only in-frame clones and leaves some out. Of 4,500 to 5,000 clones listed, approximately 68% are singletons. The tumor samples were collected prior to definitive surgery or chemotherapy. This clone was seen once. The specimen was tumor tissue. The sequence was collected from a human donor with high-grade serous ovarian cancer. J is TRBJ2-7 and V is TRBV15, with D unclear. The CDR3: CATSRGSYEQYF. CDR3 bases: TGTGCCACCAGCAGAGGCTCCTACGAGCAGTACTTC.